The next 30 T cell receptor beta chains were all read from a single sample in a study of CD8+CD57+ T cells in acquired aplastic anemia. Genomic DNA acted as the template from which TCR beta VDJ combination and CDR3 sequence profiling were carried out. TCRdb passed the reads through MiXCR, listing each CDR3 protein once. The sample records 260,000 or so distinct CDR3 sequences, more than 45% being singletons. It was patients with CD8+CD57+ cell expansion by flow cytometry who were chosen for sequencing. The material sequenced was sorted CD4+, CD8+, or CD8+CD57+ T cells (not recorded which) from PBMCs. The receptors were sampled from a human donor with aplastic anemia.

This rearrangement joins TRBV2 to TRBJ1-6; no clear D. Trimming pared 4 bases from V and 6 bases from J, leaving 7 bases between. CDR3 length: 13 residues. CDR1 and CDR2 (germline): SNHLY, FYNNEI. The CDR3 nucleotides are TGTGCCAGCAGTGGGGAAGGTAATTCACCCCTCCACTTT. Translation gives CASSGEGNSPLHF.

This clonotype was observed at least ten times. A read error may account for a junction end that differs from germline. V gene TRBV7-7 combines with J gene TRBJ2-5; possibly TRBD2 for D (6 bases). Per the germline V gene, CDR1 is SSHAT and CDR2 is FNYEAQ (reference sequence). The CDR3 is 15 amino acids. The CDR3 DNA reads TGTGCTAGCAGCTTAGGGCCGGGAGCGTCAGAGACCCAGTACTTC. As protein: CASSLGPGASETQYF.

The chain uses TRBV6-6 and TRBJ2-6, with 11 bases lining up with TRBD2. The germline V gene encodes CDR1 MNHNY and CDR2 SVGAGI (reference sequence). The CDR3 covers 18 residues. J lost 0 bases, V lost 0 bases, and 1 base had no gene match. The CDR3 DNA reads TGTGCCAGCAGTTACTCGACTAGCGGGAACTCTGGGGCCAACGTCCTGACTTTC. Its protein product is CASSYSTSGNSGANVLTF.

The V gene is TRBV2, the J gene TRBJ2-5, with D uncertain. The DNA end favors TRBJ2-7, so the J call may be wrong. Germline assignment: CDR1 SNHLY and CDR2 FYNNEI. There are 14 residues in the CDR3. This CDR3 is CASREPTTNYEQYF. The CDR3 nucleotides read TGTGCCAGCAGGGAACCGACAACCAACTACGAGCAGTACTTC.

CDR3 protein: CASSEGKGQPQHF. CDR3 DNA sequence: TGTGCCAGCAGTGAGGGGAAGGGACAGCCCCAGCATTTT. V and J are TRBV28 and TRBJ1-5; maybe TRBD1 (5 bases). Per the germline V gene, CDR1 is MDHEN and CDR2 is SYDVKM. CDR3 size: 13 residues. V gave up 5 bases and J gave up 7 bases, with 12 bases separating them.

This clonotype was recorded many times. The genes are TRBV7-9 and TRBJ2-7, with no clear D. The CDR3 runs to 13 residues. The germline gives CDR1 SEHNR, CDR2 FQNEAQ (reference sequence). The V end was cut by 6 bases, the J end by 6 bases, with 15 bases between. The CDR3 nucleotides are TGTGCCAGCAGTTGGAGTGAAGGTCCCGAGCAGTACTTC. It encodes CASSWSEGPEQYF. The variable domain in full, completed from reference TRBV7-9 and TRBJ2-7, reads DTGVSQNPRHKITKRGQNVTFRCDPISEHNRLYWYRQTLGQGPEFLTYFQNEAQLEKSRLLSDRFSAERPKGSFSTLEIQRTEQGDSAMYLCASSWSEGPEQYFGPGTRLTVT.

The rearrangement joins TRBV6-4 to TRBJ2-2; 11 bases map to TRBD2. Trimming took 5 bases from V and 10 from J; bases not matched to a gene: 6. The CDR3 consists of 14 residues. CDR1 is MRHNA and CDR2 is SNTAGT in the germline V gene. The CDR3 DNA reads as TGTGCCAGCAGTCCTAGCGGGGGGTCGGTGGAGCTGTTTTTT. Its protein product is CASSPSGGSVELFF.

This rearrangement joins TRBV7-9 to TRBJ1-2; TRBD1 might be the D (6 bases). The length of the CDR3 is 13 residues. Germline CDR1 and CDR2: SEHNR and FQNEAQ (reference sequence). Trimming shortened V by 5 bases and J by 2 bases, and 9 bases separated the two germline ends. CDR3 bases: TGTGCCAGCAGCCACGGACAGAACTATGGCTACACCTTC. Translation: CASSHGQNYGYTF. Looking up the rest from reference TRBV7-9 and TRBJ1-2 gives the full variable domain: DTGVSQNPRHKITKRGQNVTFRCDPISEHNRLYWYRQTLGQGPEFLTYFQNEAQLEKSRLLSDRFSAERPKGSFSTLEIQRTEQGDSAMYLCASSHGQNYGYTFGSGTRLTVV.

This CDR3 is CASTSLAASYNEQYF. The CDR3 DNA sequence: TGTGCCAGCACCAGTCTAGCGGCCTCCTACAATGAGCAGTATTTT. The chain is built from TRBV7-2 and TRBJ2-3, with 7 bases fitting TRBD2. V was clipped by 7 bases and J by 11 bases; unmatched bases: 18. Germline V gene lookup returns CDR1 SGHTA and CDR2 FQGNSA. The CDR3 is 15 residues long. Complete variable domain (other parts from reference TRBV7-2 and TRBJ2-3): GAGVSQSPSNKVTEKGKDVELRCDPISGHTALYWYRQSLGQGLEFLIYFQGNSAPDKSGLPSDRFSAERTGGSVSTLTIQRTQQEDSAVYLCASTSLAASYNEQYFGPGTRLTVL.

The CDR3 loop reads CASSRLRTDSYYF. The CDR3 DNA is TGTGCCAGCAGCCGACTTCGGACCGATAGCTATTACTTC. The chain couples TRBV7-9 to TRBJ2-7; D is ambiguous. The V gene's germline CDR1 is SEHNR and CDR2 FQNEAQ (reference sequence). Trimming pared 5 bases from V and 13 bases from J, leaving 21 bases between. CDR3 length: 13 amino acids.

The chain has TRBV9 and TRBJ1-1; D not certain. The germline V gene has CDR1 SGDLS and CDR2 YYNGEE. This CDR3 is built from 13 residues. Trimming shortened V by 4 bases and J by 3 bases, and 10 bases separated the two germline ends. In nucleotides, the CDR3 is TGTGCCAGCAGCCCTCCTACTCACACTGAAGCTTTCTTT. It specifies CASSPPTHTEAFF.

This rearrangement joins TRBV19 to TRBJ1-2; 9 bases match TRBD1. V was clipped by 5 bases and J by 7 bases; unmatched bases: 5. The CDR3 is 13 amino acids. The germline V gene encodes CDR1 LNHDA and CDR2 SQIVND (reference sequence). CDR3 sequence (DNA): TGTGCCAGTAGTTTACAGGGGGCGCTTGGCTACACCTTC. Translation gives CASSLQGALGYTF.

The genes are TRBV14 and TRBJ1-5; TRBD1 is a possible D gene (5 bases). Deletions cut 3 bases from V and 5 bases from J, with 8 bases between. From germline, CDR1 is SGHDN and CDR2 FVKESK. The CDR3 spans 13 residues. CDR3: CASSHGDDQPQHF. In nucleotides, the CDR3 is TGTGCCAGCAGCCACGGGGACGATCAGCCCCAGCATTTT.

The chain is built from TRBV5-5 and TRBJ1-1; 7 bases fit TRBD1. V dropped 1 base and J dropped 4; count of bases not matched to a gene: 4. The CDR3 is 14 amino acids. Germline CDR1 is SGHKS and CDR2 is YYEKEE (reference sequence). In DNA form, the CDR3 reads TGTGCCAGCAGCTTGCTAAACAGGGGCACTGAAGCTTTCTTT. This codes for CASSLLNRGTEAFF.

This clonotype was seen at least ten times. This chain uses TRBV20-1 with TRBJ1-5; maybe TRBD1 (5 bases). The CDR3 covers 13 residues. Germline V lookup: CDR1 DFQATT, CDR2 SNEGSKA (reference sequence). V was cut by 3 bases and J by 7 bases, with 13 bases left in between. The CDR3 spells CSASGSGRQPQHF. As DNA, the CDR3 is TGCAGTGCTAGTGGTTCAGGGCGACAGCCCCAGCATTTT.

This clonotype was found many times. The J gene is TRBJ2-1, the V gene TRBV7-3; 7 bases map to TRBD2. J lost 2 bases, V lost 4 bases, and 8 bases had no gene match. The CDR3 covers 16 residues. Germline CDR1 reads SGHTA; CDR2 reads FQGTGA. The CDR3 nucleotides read TGTGCCAGCAGCTCCCTACCGGGACTACCCTACAATGAGCAGTTCTTC. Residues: CASSSLPGLPYNEQFF.

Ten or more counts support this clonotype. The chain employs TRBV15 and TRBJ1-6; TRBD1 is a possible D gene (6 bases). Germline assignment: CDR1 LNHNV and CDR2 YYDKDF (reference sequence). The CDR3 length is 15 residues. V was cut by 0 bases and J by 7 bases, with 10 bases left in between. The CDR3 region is CATSREAGGNSPLHF. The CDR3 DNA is TGTGCCACCAGCAGAGAGGCCGGGGGCAATTCACCCCTCCACTTT.

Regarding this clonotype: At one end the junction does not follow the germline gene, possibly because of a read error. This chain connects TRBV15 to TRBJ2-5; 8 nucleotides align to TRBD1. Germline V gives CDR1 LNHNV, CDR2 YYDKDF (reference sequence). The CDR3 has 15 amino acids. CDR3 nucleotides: TGTGCCAGCAGCTTGGAAGGACAGGGAAGAGAGACCCAGTACTTC. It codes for CASSLEGQGRETQYF.

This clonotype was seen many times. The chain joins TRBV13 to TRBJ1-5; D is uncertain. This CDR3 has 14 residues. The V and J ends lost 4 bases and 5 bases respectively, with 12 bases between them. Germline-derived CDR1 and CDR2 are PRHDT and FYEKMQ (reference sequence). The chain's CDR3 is CASSYGNGDQPQHF. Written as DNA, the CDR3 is TGTGCCAGCAGCTACGGGAATGGGGATCAGCCCCAGCATTTT. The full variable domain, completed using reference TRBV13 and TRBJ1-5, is AAGVIQSPRHLIKEKRETATLKCYPIPRHDTVYWYQQGPGQDPQFLISFYEKMQSDKGSIPDRFSAQQFSDYHSELNMSSLELGDSALYFCASSYGNGDQPQHFGDGTRLSIL.

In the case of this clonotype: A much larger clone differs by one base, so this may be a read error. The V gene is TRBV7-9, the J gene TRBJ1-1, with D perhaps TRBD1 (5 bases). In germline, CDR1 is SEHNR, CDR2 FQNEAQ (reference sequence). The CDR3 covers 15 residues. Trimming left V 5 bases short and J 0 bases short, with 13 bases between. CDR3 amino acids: CASSVVQGMNTEAFF. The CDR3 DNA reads TGTGCCAGCAGCGTAGTTCAGGGTATGAACACTGAAGCTTTCTTT. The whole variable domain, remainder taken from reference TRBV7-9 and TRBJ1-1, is DTGVSQNPRHKITKRGQNVTFRCDPISEHNRLYWYRQTLGQGPEFLTYFQNEAQLEKSRLLSDRFSAERPKGSFSTLEIQRTEQGDSAMYLCASSVVQGMNTEAFFGQGTRLTVV.

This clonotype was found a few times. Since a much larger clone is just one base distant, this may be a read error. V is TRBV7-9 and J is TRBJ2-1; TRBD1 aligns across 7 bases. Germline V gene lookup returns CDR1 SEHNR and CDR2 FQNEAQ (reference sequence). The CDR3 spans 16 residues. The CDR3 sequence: CASSVGTVSTYSEQFF. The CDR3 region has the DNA TGTGCCAGCAGCGTAGGGACAGTTTCTACCTACAGTGAGCAGTTCTTC.

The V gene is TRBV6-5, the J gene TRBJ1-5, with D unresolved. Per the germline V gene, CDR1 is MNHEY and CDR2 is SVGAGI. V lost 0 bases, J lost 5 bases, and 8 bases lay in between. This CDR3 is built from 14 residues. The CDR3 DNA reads TGTGCCAGCAGTTACTCGCTAGGGCATCAGCCCCAGCATTTT. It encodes CASSYSLGHQPQHF.

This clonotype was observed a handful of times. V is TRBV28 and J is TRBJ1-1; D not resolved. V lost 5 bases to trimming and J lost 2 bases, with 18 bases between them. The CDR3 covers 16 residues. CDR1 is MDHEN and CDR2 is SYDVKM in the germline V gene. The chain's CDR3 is CASSISVGQPNTEAFF. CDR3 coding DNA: TGTGCCAGCAGTATCTCGGTTGGGCAGCCAAACACTGAAGCTTTCTTT.

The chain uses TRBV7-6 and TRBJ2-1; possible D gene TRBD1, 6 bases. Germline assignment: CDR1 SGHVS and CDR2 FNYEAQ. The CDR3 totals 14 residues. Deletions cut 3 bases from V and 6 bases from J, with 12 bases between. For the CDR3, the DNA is TGTGCCAGCAGCTTTAGGGGGATTGGCAATGAGCAGTTCTTC. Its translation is CASSFRGIGNEQFF.

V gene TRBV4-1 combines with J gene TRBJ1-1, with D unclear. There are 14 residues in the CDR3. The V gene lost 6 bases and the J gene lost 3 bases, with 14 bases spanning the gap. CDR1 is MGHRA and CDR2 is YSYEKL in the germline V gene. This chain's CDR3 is CASSFGHWDTEAFF. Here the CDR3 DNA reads TGCGCCAGCAGTTTTGGGCACTGGGACACTGAAGCTTTCTTT.

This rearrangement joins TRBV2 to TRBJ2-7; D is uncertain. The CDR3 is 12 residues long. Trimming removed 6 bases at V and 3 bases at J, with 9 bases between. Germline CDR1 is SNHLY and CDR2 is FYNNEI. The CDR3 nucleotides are TGTGCCAGCAGCCTCACATACTACGAGCAGTACTTC. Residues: CASSLTYYEQYF. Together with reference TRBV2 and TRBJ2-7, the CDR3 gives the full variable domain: EPEVTQTPSHQVTQMGQEVILRCVPISNHLYFYWYRQILGQKVEFLVSFYNNEISEKSEIFDDQFSVERPDGSNFTLKIRSTKLEDSAMYFCASSLTYYEQYFGPGTRLTVT.

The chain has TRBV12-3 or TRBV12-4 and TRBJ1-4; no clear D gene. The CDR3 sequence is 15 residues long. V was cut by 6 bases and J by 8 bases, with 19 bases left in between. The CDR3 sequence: CASSQGRILGEKLFF. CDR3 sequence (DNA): TGTGCCAGCAGCCAAGGGAGGATCCTAGGGGAAAAACTGTTTTTT.

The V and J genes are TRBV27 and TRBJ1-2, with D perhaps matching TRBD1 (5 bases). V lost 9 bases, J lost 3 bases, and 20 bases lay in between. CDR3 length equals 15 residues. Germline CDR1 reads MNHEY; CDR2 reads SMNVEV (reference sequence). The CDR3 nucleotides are TGTGCCAGTCGCCGGGGGGGGGGAACGGACTATGGCTACACCTTC. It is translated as CASRRGGGTDYGYTF.

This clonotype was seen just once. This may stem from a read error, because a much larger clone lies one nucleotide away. The CDR3 DNA sequence: TGTGCCAGCAGTTCATTACAAGGGGGCAATTCACCCCTCCACTTT. Its translation: CASSSLQGGNSPLHF. The rearrangement joins TRBV27 to TRBJ1-6; 7 bases line up with TRBD1. Trimming removed 4 bases from V and 7 bases from J; junction bases left unmatched: 7. CDR3 length: 15 amino acids. Per the germline V gene, CDR1 is MNHEY and CDR2 is SMNVEV (reference sequence).

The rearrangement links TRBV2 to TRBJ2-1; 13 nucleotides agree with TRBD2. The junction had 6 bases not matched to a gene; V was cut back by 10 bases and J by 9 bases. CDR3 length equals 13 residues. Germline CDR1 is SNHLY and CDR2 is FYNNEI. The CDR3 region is CATTSGGASEQFF. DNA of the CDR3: TGTGCCACTACTAGCGGGGGGGCCAGTGAGCAGTTCTTC.